Presented here are 8 T cell receptor beta chains from one specimen sequenced in a study of cytomegalovirus exposure and HLA in healthy donors. A multiplex PCR was run with 60 Vbeta primers and 13 Jbeta primers. Libraries were prepared by immunoSEQ multiplex PCR; TCRdb keeps only in-frame clonotypes and omits some of them. The sample totals fewer than 110,000 clones. What was sequenced was PBMCs. Every receptor here comes from a man in his forties in good health and CMV-seronegative.

The V call is TRBV6-1, the J call TRBJ2-5; TRBD1 matches at 7 bases. Trimming at V came to 9 bases and at J to 2 bases, leaving 6 bases not matched to a gene. CDR1 and CDR2 from the germline V gene are MNHNS and SASEGT. The CDR3 runs 13 residues. The CDR3 nucleotides read TGTGCCAGTGATTCGGGACAGCAAGAGACCCAGTACTTC. This sequence encodes CASDSGQQETQYF.

V and J are TRBV7-2 and TRBJ2-2; D may be TRBD1 (5 bases). Germline V CDR1 and CDR2: SGHTA, FQGNSA. V lost 5 bases to trimming and J lost 5 bases, with 15 bases between them. CDR3 length: 15 residues. The CDR3 DNA follows: TGTGCCAGCAGCCCAGCCAGGGTTGCGACCGGGGAGCTGTTTTTT. Its protein is CASSPARVATGELFF.

The rearrangement links TRBV15 to TRBJ2-3; no reliable D call. The CDR3 is 14 amino acids. Germline V gives CDR1 LNHNV, CDR2 YYDKDF (reference sequence). Trimming stripped 5 bases from V and 3 bases from J, with 12 bases between. Written as DNA, the CDR3 is TGTGCCACCAGCCCATCGACTCGTACAGATACGCAGTATTTT. Protein: CATSPSTRTDTQYF.

V gene TRBV25-1 combines with J gene TRBJ2-6; the match to TRBD1 covers 7 bases. V shed 7 bases and J 0 bases; nucleotides not matched to a gene: 6. CDR1 is MGHDK, CDR2 SYGVNS, per germline. This CDR3 has 16 residues. CDR3 in amino acids: CASMGTAFSGANVLTF. CDR3 nucleotide sequence: TGTGCCAGCATGGGGACAGCTTTCTCTGGGGCCAACGTCCTGACTTTC.

The CDR3 loop reads CASSSTGTGFNEQFF. The CDR3 coding sequence is TGTGCCAGCAGCTCCACCGGGACAGGCTTCAATGAGCAGTTCTTC. V and J are TRBV7-2 and TRBJ2-1; 8 nucleotides align to TRBD1. V lost 4 bases, J lost 6 bases, and 8 bases stayed unmatched. Germline V gene lookup returns CDR1 SGHTA and CDR2 FQGNSA. This CDR3 spans 15 amino acids.

This chain connects TRBV6-5 to TRBJ2-6; D is unclear. Germline V gene sequence: CDR1 MNHEY, CDR2 SVGAGI. V lost 5 bases to trimming and J lost 1 base, with 9 bases between them. The CDR3 extends over 15 amino acids. CDR3 residues: CASSQTTSGANVLTF. The CDR3 nucleotides are TGTGCCAGCAGTCAGACAACATCTGGGGCCAACGTCCTGACTTTC.

The chain joins TRBV5-1 to TRBJ2-7, with 9 bases fitting TRBD2. This CDR3 region has 17 residues. From germline, CDR1 is SGHRS and CDR2 YFSETQ. Unmatched junction bases numbered 11, after V lost 3 bases and J lost 1 base. CDR3 nucleotides: TGCGCCAGCAGCTCCATCTTTAGCGGGGGCCCATCCTACGAGCAGTACTTC. It encodes CASSSIFSGGPSYEQYF. Full variable domain (missing parts from reference TRBV5-1 and TRBJ2-7): KAGVTQTPRYLIKTRGQQVTLSCSPISGHRSVSWYQQTPGQGLQFLFEYFSETQRNKGNFPGRFSGRQFSNSRSEMNVSTLELGDSALYLCASSSIFSGGPSYEQYFGPGTRLTVT.

This rearrangement joins TRBV5-8 to TRBJ1-1; perhaps TRBD1 as D (5 bases). Trimming cost V 2 bases and J 12 bases, with 17 bases left between them. Looked up from germline, CDR1 is SGHTS and CDR2 is YDEGEE. This CDR3 has 13 residues. The CDR3 sequence is CASSLSGWQGTFF. CDR3 coding DNA: TGTGCCAGCAGCTTATCGGGTTGGCAGGGAACTTTCTTT.